Shown below are 2 T cell receptor beta chains from a single sample sequenced in a study of neurological immune-mediated disorders. TCRdb redid the calling of the 5' RACE reads with MiXCR, one entry per CDR3 protein. The sample lists roughly 28,000 distinct CDR3 sequences, 12% occurring once. Sequencing was done on a sample of PBMCs. The source of these receptors is a man between 60 and 75 years old in good health.

This clonotype showed up many times. The J gene is TRBJ2-3, the V gene TRBV5-1; 9 bases are shared with TRBD2. V lost 0 bases, J lost 4 bases, and 6 bases stayed unmatched. Germline assignment: CDR1 SGHRS and CDR2 YFSETQ. This CDR3 has 16 residues. The CDR3 coding sequence is TGCGCCAGCAGCTTGGAGGGACTAGCTTGGGCAGATACGCAGTATTTT. Its translation: CASSLEGLAWADTQYF.

There are many counts of this clonotype. V and J are TRBV24-1 and TRBJ2-1; TRBD1 is a possible D gene (5 bases). The germline CDR1 and CDR2 sequences are KGHDR and SFDVKD. V was cut by 9 bases and J by 9 bases, with 17 bases left in between. The length of the CDR3 is 13 residues. In nucleotides, the CDR3 is TGTGCCACCCGCGCTAATGGGGCTGTTGAGCAGTTCTTC. Translating it yields CATRANGAVEQFF.